Below are 6 T cell receptor beta chains sequenced from a single sample in a study of OX40 agonist ivuxolimab in advanced cancers. TCRdb keeps only in-frame clones here, not all; method: immunoSEQ multiplex PCR. The table includes about 50,000 clones, approximately 84% detected once. The sample consisted of CD4+ or CD8+ T cells sorted from blood, taken in a trial of the OX40 agonist ivuxolimab. All receptors derive from an adult with an advanced solid tumor such as melanoma, head and neck, liver or kidney cancer.

The chain carries TRBV6-6 and TRBJ1-2; 7 bases are a match to TRBD1. CDR3 length: 12 residues. V lost 4 bases to trimming and J lost 8 bases; unmatched junction nucleotides: 4. Germline lookup yields CDR1 MNHNY and CDR2 SVGAGI (reference sequence). CDR3 loop: CASSSTGRGYTF. CDR3 sequence (DNA): TGTGCCAGCAGTTCGACAGGGAGGGGCTACACCTTC.

The chain is built from TRBV28 and TRBJ1-2, with D perhaps TRBD1 (5 bases). Per the germline V gene, CDR1 is MDHEN and CDR2 is SYDVKM. Trimming cost V 7 bases and J 7 bases, with 19 bases left between them. The CDR3 is 14 residues long. The CDR3 loop reads CASTPDSSRGGYTF. CDR3 in DNA: TGTGCCAGCACCCCTGACTCTTCAAGGGGTGGCTACACCTTC.

The chain is built from TRBV7-9 and TRBJ1-1, with 12 bases matching TRBD1. CDR3 length: 15 residues. The V and J ends lost 5 bases and 3 bases, in that order; junction bases with no gene match: 4. Germline V CDR1 and CDR2: SEHNR, FQNEAQ (reference sequence). The CDR3, as DNA: TGTGCCAGCAGCCCGGGACAGGGGGCGGACACTGAAGCTTTCTTT. It encodes CASSPGQGADTEAFF.

The V call is TRBV11-2, the J call TRBJ2-7, with TRBD2 matching 11 bases. Germline V gene data show CDR1 as SGHAT and CDR2 as FQNNGV. This CDR3 is built from 17 residues. V lost 2 bases, J lost 3 bases, and 9 bases stayed unmatched. CDR3 residues: CASSLTSGSFKGYEQYF. For the CDR3, the DNA is TGTGCCAGCAGCTTAACTAGCGGGAGTTTCAAGGGCTACGAGCAGTACTTC.

This clone was seen only once. CDR3 amino acids: CASSSTLRGTEAFF. The CDR3 DNA reads TGTGCCAGCAGTTCGACCCTAAGGGGCACTGAAGCTTTCTTT. This sequence joins TRBV5-6 and TRBJ1-1, with D perhaps matching TRBD1 (5 bases). Looked up from germline, CDR1 is SGHDT and CDR2 is YYEEEE. The germline V and J ends were trimmed by 5 bases and 4 bases, with 15 bases remaining between them. The CDR3 has 14 residues.

There are a few counts of this clone. The V gene is TRBV6-5, the J gene TRBJ2-1; 7 bases are shared with TRBD1. Germline V gene data show CDR1 as MNHEY and CDR2 as SVGAGI. CDR3 length: 15 amino acids. V was pared by 6 bases and J by 4 bases, with 9 bases of the junction left unmatched. CDR3 in amino acids: CASRKGAVRYNEQFF. The CDR3 coding sequence is TGTGCCAGCAGGAAGGGGGCGGTGCGGTACAATGAGCAGTTCTTC.